The 13 T cell receptor beta chains in this list originate from one sample, sequenced in a study of neurological immune-mediated disorders. From the 5' RACE reads, TCRdb called clonotypes with MiXCR, one entry per CDR3 protein. This table holds tens of thousands of distinct CDR3 sequences, just over 2.5% found once. The material sequenced was PBMCs. Receptors were obtained from a woman aged 25 to 45 with multiple sclerosis.

The chain is built from TRBV12-5 and TRBJ2-2; tentative D call: TRBD2 (7 bases). The V end was cut by 0 bases, the J end by 7 bases, with 27 bases between. This CDR3 comprises 20 residues. The germline V gene encodes CDR1 LGHNT and CDR2 FRNRAP. This CDR3 is CASGLVLTSAPNQDSGELFF. The CDR3 DNA reads as TGTGCTAGTGGTTTGGTACTTACTAGCGCCCCTAACCAGGACAGCGGGGAGCTGTTTTTT.

This clonotype was seen at least ten times. This chain joins TRBV20-1 and TRBJ1-1; D is unclear. Germline assignment: CDR1 DFQATT and CDR2 SNEGSKA (reference sequence). The length of the CDR3 is 13 residues. V was trimmed by 5 bases and J by 1 base, leaving 11 bases between them. The CDR3 here is CSAGPAGNTEAFF. CDR3 DNA: TGCAGTGCTGGACCAGCAGGGAACACTGAAGCTTTCTTT.

The table lists this clonotype with a few counts. A read error may produce the germline difference seen at one junction end. This sequence joins TRBV4-3 and TRBJ2-5; 10 bases match TRBD2. Looked up from germline, CDR1 is LGHNA and CDR2 is YSLEER. The CDR3 extends over 18 amino acids. The CDR3 loop reads CASSQLWGSGRAQENQYF. DNA of the CDR3: TGCGCCAGCAGCCAACTCTGGGGGAGCGGGAGGGCCCAAGAGAACCAGTACTTC.

This clonotype has ten or more counts. The rearrangement uses TRBV5-1 and TRBJ2-7; TRBD2 matches at 7 bases. CDR3 size: 15 residues. V was clipped by 1 base and J by 4 bases; unmatched bases: 8. Germline values: CDR1 SGHRS, CDR2 YFSETQ. CDR3 in amino acids: CASSLPGTTGYEQYF. CDR3 sequence (DNA): TGCGCCAGCAGCTTGCCTGGGACTACTGGGTACGAGCAGTACTTC.

This clonotype was observed at least ten times. The genes are TRBV7-9 and TRBJ1-3; D uncertain. V lost 1 base, J lost 2 bases, and 12 bases lay in between. Germline CDR1 reads SEHNR; CDR2 reads FQNEAQ (reference sequence). The CDR3 runs to 16 residues. The CDR3 is CASSLVGGSAGNTIYF. For the CDR3, the DNA is TGTGCCAGCAGCTTAGTTGGAGGGTCGGCTGGAAACACCATATATTTT.

This clonotype showed up many times. This chain joins TRBV12-3 or TRBV12-4 and TRBJ1-5; D perhaps matches TRBD1 (6 bases). This CDR3 is built from 14 residues. Trimming took off 4 bases at V and 3 bases at J, with 10 bases between the two ends. The chain's CDR3 is CASSSTGTNQPQHF. The CDR3 bases are TGTGCCAGCAGTTCGACAGGCACCAATCAGCCCCAGCATTTT.

This clonotype was observed many times. V usage is TRBV5-1 and J usage is TRBJ2-1, with 11 bases lining up with TRBD1. J lost 2 bases, V lost 4 bases, and 5 bases had no gene match. The CDR3 is 16 amino acids. Germline assignment: CDR1 SGHRS and CDR2 YFSETQ. In nucleotides, the CDR3 is TGCGCCAGCAGCCTCGGACAGGGGGCAGCCTACAATGAGCAGTTCTTC. Translated, it gives CASSLGQGAAYNEQFF.

This clonotype was detected ten times or more. The chain combines TRBV4-3 with TRBJ2-7, with D unresolved. The CDR3 runs 17 residues. Trimming stripped 0 bases from V and 2 bases from J, with 17 bases between. Germline lookup yields CDR1 LGHNA and CDR2 YSLEER. In nucleotides, the CDR3 is TGCGCCAGCAGCCAAGATACCCAAGTCCTAGTCCCCTACGAGCAGTACTTC. Protein sequence: CASSQDTQVLVPYEQYF.

This clonotype appeared many times. The chain has TRBV20-1 and TRBJ2-2, with 7 bases fitting TRBD1. CDR3 length equals 15 residues. Germline CDR1 reads DFQATT; CDR2 reads SNEGSKA (reference sequence). V trimming: 3 bases; J trimming: 4 bases; junction bases outside the gene matches: 8. The CDR3 region is CSARQGGRGTGELFF. In DNA form, the CDR3 reads TGCAGTGCTAGGCAAGGGGGCCGGGGCACCGGGGAGCTGTTTTTT.

This clonotype appeared many times. The rearrangement joins TRBV7-2 to TRBJ2-3, with 11 bases aligning to TRBD2. Germline values: CDR1 SGHTA, CDR2 FQGNSA. With 5 bases clipped from V and 5 bases from J, the junction kept 12 bases outside the gene matches. This CDR3 spans 17 amino acids. The CDR3 region is CASSPRGLAGGKDTQYF. DNA for the CDR3: TGTGCCAGCAGCCCCCGGGGCCTAGCGGGAGGTAAAGATACGCAGTATTTT.

In this sample, this clonotype turned up many times. J is TRBJ2-1 and V is TRBV5-4; D is unresolved. V was pared by 6 bases and J by 5 bases, with 9 bases between. Per the germline V gene, CDR1 is SGHNT and CDR2 is YYREEE (reference sequence). The CDR3 sequence is 12 residues long. CDR3 sequence reads: CASTGSNNEQFF. As DNA, the CDR3 is TGTGCCAGCACCGGTTCCAACAATGAGCAGTTCTTC.

This clonotype was detected ten times or more. V is TRBV11-1 and J is TRBJ1-4; no firm D call. This CDR3 is built from 13 residues. CDR1 and CDR2 (germline): SGHAT, FQDESV (reference sequence). Trimming took 3 bases from V and 3 from J, leaving 5 bases between them. CDR3 sequence: CASSLESNEKLFF. The CDR3 DNA reads TGTGCCAGCAGCTTGGAGTCTAATGAAAAACTGTTTTTT.

There are many counts of this clonotype. The chain couples TRBV27 to TRBJ1-3, with D possibly TRBD1 on 5 matching bases. Germline CDR1 MNHEY, CDR2 SMNVEV (reference sequence). Between the trimmed V and J ends, which lost 4 bases and 2 bases, there was a span of 12 bases. The CDR3 covers 15 residues. CDR3 loop: CASSSHPRAGNTIYF. CDR3 nucleotides: TGTGCCAGCAGTTCGCACCCCAGGGCTGGAAACACCATATATTTT.